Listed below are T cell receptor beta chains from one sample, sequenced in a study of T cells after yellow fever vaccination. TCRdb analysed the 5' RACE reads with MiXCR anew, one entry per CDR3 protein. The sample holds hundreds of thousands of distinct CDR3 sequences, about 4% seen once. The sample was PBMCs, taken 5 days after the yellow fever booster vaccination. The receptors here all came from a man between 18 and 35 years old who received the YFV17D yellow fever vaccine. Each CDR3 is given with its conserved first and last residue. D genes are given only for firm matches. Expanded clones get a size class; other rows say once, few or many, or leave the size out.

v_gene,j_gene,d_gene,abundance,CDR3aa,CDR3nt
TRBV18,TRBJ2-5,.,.,CASSSEGVGETQYF,TGTGCCAGCTCATCGGAGGGGGTCGGGGAGACCCAGTACTTC
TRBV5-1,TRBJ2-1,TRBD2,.,CASSSSRLAGGLSSYNEQFF,TGCGCCAGCAGCTCTTCTCGACTAGCGGGGGGCTTAAGCTCCTACAATGAGCAGTTCTTC
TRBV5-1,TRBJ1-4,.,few,CASSGGKTTNEKLFF,TGCGCCAGCAGCGGGGGGAAAACAACTAATGAAAAACTGTTTTTT
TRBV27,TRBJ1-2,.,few,CASSYAPPGGYTF,TGTGCCAGCAGTTATGCCCCGCCAGGAGGCTACACCTTC
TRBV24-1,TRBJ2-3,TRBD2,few,CATSAAGESTDTQYF,TGTGCCACCAGTGCAGCGGGGGAGAGCACAGATACGCAGTATTTT
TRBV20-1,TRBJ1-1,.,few,CSARAGIPEAFF,TGCAGTGCTAGGGCAGGGATCCCTGAAGCTTTCTTT
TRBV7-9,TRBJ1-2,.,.,CAIAGPGDGYTF,TGTGCCATCGCGGGTCCGGGCGATGGCTACACCTTC
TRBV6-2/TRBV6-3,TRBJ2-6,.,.,CASSYFRQSSGANVLTF,TGTGCCAGCAGTTACTTTAGACAAAGCTCTGGGGCCAACGTCCTGACTTTC
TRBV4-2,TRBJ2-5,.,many,CASSQGLSLEGQTETQYF,TGTGCCAGCAGCCAAGGGCTCTCTCTAGAGGGGCAGACGGAGACCCAGTACTTC
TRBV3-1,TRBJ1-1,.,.,CASSHPPARATEAFF,TGTGCCAGCAGCCACCCCCCCGCGAGGGCTACTGAAGCTTTCTTT
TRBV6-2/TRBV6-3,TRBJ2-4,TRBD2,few,CASSYPLAGENIQYF,TGTGCCAGCAGTTACCCCCTCGCGGGGGAAAACATTCAGTACTTC
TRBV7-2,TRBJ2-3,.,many,CASSQGGQTDTQYF,TGTGCCAGCAGCCAAGGTGGGCAGACGGATACGCAGTATTTT
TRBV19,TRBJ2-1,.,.,CASSIGEQGFFGNEQFF,TGTGCCAGTAGTATAGGTGAACAGGGCTTCTTCGGTAATGAGCAGTTCTTC
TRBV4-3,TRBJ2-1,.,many,CASSPERSSYNEQFF,TGCGCCAGCAGCCCGGAGAGGAGCTCCTACAATGAGCAGTTCTTC
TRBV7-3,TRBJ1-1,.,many,CASSPGGGYTEAFF,TGTGCCAGCAGCCCCGGTGGGGGATACACTGAAGCTTTCTTT
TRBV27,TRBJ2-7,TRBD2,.,CASSLVPSGAYEQYF,TGTGCCAGCAGTTTAGTCCCTAGCGGAGCCTACGAGCAGTACTTC
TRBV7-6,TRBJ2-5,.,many,CASSLDPLGGETQYF,TGTGCCAGCAGCTTGGACCCTCTTGGGGGGGAGACCCAGTACTTC